This is a list of T cell receptor beta chains from one sample in a study of blood T cell repertoires in COVID-19. Produced via immunoSEQ multiplex PCR; TCRdb's table is partial and in-frame only. Of fewer than 120,000 clones in the sample, roughly 76% are singletons; the top ten hold over 6%. The specimen was peripheral blood. Every receptor here comes from a woman aged 55 to 70 with acute or convalescent COVID-19. CDR3s include the opening cysteine and the closing phenylalanine or tryptophan.

TRBV28,14,CASCRTRGFGIQYF
TRBV3-1/TRBV3-2,15,CASSQWGGGEETQYF
TRBV30,15,CAWSPGQGGSEKLFF
TRBV5-1,14,CASSTGQLTGELFF
TRBV7-3,13,CASSPPGGNEQFF
TRBV24-1,13,CATGGETNYGYTF
TRBV2,14,CASSRGGAAGELFF
TRBV5-1,16,CASSRSPGQVNYGYTF
TRBV3-1/TRBV3-2,14,CASSHKTRGNEQFF
TRBV28,14,CASSFRGGAYGYTF
TRBV30,13,CAWSVQGTGGAFF
TRBV4-2,15,CASSQPGTVKSPLHF
TRBV5-6,15,CASSTLDRGHEKLFF
TRBV28,17,CASSLSYVQGRFYGYTF
TRBV7-9,15,CASSLDRDVHYGYTF
TRBV3-1/TRBV3-2,16,CASSQGTGWNNQPQHF
TRBV5-1,11,CASSLDRWQFF
TRBV9,17,CASSVTSGGALDDEQFF
TRBV19,15,CASSMSYSMNTEAFF
TRBV6-5,13,CASRHDSTYEQYF
TRBV19,15,CASQDSPATNEKLFF
TRBV19,16,CASSILDRVGLGGYTF
TRBV5-1,16,CASSIGTGGANEKLFF